The 10 T cell receptor beta chains in this list originate from one sample, sequenced in a study of blood T cell repertoires in COVID-19. Sequencing used immunoSEQ multiplex PCR; TCRdb keeps in-frame clones, though not all of them. The sample comprises some 180,000 clones, around 85% of which are singletons, and approximately 12% rests with the top ten. The sequenced material came from peripheral blood. The receptor source for this set is a man aged 50 to 60 who had recovered from COVID-19.

The chain recombines TRBV6-2 or TRBV6-3 with TRBJ2-5; TRBD2 is a possible D gene (5 bases). The CDR3 has 16 amino acids. The V gene lost 4 bases and the J gene lost 5 bases, with 20 bases spanning the gap. Germline V gene lookup returns CDR1 MNHEY and CDR2 SVGEGT. The CDR3 here is CASSSPLRGKGETQYF. As DNA, the CDR3 is TGTGCCAGCAGTTCCCCCCTCCGGGGAAAGGGTGAGACCCAGTACTTC.

The chain has TRBV28 and TRBJ2-5; 11 bases are shared with TRBD1. Trimming took 8 bases from V and 5 from J; bases not matched to a gene: 10. The CDR3 length is 15 residues. Per the germline V gene, CDR1 is MDHEN and CDR2 is SYDVKM. The CDR3 DNA is TGTGCCAGCTGCGGACAGGGGGCGCTTGGGGAGACCCAGTACTTC. Translation: CASCGQGALGETQYF.

On this clone: Its ends do not fully match the called genes, so a read error is possible. The chain uses TRBV12-3 or TRBV12-4 and TRBJ2-3, with D perhaps assigned TRBD1 or TRBD2 (10 bases each). There are 13 residues in the CDR3. The CDR3 loop is CASSRQGALAGVF. The CDR3, as DNA: TGTGCCAGCAGCCGACAGGGGGCTCTAGCGGGAGTTTTT.

Here the CDR3 reads CASSPYTNLAGNTDTQYF. The DNA of the CDR3 is TGTGCCAGCAGCCCGTATACGAATCTAGCGGGAAACACAGATACGCAGTATTTT. V is TRBV6-2 or TRBV6-3 and J is TRBJ2-3, with 9 bases matching TRBD2. This CDR3 is 18 amino acids long. In germline, CDR1 is MNHEY, CDR2 SVGEGT. V was pared by 6 bases and J by 2 bases, with 15 bases of the junction left unmatched.

The rearrangement links TRBV4-2 to TRBJ1-2; 9 bases line up with TRBD1. This CDR3 region has 16 residues. V gave up 3 bases and J gave up 4 bases; unmatched junction bases: 9. The V gene's germline CDR1 is LGHNA and CDR2 YNFKEQ. The CDR3 DNA follows: TGTGCCAGCAGCCAGGATTACAGGGGGCTAAGCTATGGCTACACCTTC. It specifies CASSQDYRGLSYGYTF.

This sequence joins TRBV27 and TRBJ1-1, with 8 bases lining up with TRBD1. There are 15 residues in the CDR3. V lost 1 base and J lost 5; bases outside the gene matches: 6. Germline CDR1 MNHEY, CDR2 SMNVEV (reference sequence). CDR3 sequence: CASSLYPDRATEAFF. As DNA, the CDR3 is TGTGCCAGCAGTTTATACCCGGACAGGGCGACTGAAGCTTTCTTT.

V usage is TRBV6-5 and J usage is TRBJ2-7; a weak D match, TRBD1 (5 bases). From germline, CDR1 is MNHEY and CDR2 SVGAGI. V lost 8 bases and J lost 2, with 16 bases in between. The CDR3 is made up of 14 amino acids. The CDR3 DNA reads TGTGCCAGCCGACCAGGGTTTTCTGCCTACGAGCAGTACTTC. It translates to CASRPGFSAYEQYF.

The rearrangement joins TRBV4-2 to TRBJ2-3; a possible D gene is TRBD2 (5 bases). Germline CDR1 LGHNA, CDR2 YNFKEQ. The ends were cut back, 0 bases at V and 2 bases at J, with 15 bases in the middle. The CDR3 is 17 amino acids. The CDR3 here is CASSQDKASSITDTQYF. Written as DNA, the CDR3 is TGTGCCAGCAGCCAAGATAAGGCTAGCAGTATCACAGATACGCAGTATTTT.

V usage is TRBV5-1 and J usage is TRBJ2-5, with D maybe TRBD1 (6 bases). The CDR3 extends over 13 amino acids. Trimming took 3 bases from V and 5 from J, leaving 11 bases between them. CDR1 and CDR2 (germline): SGHRS, YFSETQ. The DNA of the CDR3 is TGCGCCAGCAGCTCGGGACACACTGAGACCCAGTACTTC. The encoded protein is CASSSGHTETQYF.

The genes are TRBV7-9 and TRBJ2-5, with a tentative D call TRBD1 (6 bases). V was clipped by 5 bases and J by 1 base, with 8 bases between them. This CDR3 has 13 amino acids. The V gene's germline CDR1 is SEHNR and CDR2 FQNEAQ (reference sequence). The CDR3 protein is CASSRDTQETQYF. The CDR3 DNA follows: TGTGCCAGCAGCCGGGACACCCAAGAGACCCAGTACTTC.